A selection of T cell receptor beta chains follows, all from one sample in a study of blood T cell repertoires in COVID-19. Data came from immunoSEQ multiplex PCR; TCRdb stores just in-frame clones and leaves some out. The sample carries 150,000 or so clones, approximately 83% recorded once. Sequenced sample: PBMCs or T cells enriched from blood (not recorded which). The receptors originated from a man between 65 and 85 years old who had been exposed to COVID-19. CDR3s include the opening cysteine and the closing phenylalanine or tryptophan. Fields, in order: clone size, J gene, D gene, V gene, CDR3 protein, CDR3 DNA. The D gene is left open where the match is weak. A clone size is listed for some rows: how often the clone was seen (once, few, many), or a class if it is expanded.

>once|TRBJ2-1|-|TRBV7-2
CASSSTPSRSEQFF
TGTGCCAGCAGCTCTACCCCATCGAGGAGTGAGCAGTTCTTC
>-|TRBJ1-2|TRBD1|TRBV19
CASSVTGTGVNGYTF
TGTGCCAGTAGTGTTACCGGGACAGGGGTAAATGGCTACACCTTC
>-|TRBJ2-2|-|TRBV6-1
CASSDPGGLRTGELFF
TGTGCCAGCAGTGATCCGGGGGGCTTGAGGACCGGGGAGCTGTTTTTT
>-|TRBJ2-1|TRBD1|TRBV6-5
CASSRDRGEYEQFF
TGTGCCAGCAGTAGGGACAGAGGGGAGTATGAGCAGTTCTTC
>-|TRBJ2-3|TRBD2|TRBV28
CASSSTSAVTLDTQYF
TGTGCCAGCAGTTCCACTAGCGCCGTGACCTTAGATACGCAGTATTTT
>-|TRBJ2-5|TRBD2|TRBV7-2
CASSSLAGASGGGETQYF
TGTGCCAGCAGCTCTTTAGCGGGGGCCTCCGGTGGGGGAGAGACCCAGTACTTC
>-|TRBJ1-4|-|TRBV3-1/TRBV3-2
CASSQRGHNDEKLFF
TGTGCCAGCAGCCAGCGAGGGCATAATGATGAAAAACTGTTTTTT
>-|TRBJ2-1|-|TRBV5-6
CASSLSLWGRESSYNEQFF
TGTGCCAGCAGCTTGTCTCTGTGGGGGCGGGAGTCGTCCTACAATGAGCAGTTCTTC
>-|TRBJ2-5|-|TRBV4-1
CASSQDPLGVGETQYF
TGCGCCAGCAGCCAAGATCCCTTAGGGGTAGGGGAGACCCAGTACTTC
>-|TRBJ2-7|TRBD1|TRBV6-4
CASTGTGKGSYEQYF
TGTGCCAGCACCGGGACAGGTAAGGGGTCCTACGAGCAGTACTTC
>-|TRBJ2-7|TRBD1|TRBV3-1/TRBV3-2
CASSQGGGTAQSSYEQYF
TGTGCCAGCAGCCAAGGAGGTGGGACAGCCCAGTCTTCCTACGAGCAGTACTTC
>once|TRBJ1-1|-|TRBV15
CATSREYSLNTEAFF
TGTGCCACCAGCAGAGAATACAGTCTGAACACTGAAGCTTTCTTT
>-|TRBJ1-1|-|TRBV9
CASSPSKDRFNTEAFF
TGTGCCAGCAGCCCGTCCAAGGACAGATTTAACACTGAAGCTTTCTTT
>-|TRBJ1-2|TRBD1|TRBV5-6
CASNLQGAYGYTF
TGTGCCAGCAATCTACAGGGGGCCTATGGCTACACCTTC
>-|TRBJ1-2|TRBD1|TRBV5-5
CASSKDRDGYTF
TGTGCCAGCAGCAAGGACAGGGACGGCTACACCTTC
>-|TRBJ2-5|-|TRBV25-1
CASMAGWQETQYF
TGTGCCAGCATGGCGGGATGGCAAGAGACCCAGTACTTC
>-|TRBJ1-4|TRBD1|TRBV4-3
CASSQDLGTGGREKLFF
TGCGCCAGCAGCCAAGATCTCGGGACAGGGGGCCGGGAAAAACTGTTTTTT
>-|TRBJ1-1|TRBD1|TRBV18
CASSPPRTGPANTEAFF
TGTGCCAGCTCACCACCGAGGACAGGCCCAGCGAACACTGAAGCTTTCTTT
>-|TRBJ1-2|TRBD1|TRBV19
CASSITQGDGYTF
TGTGCCAGTAGTATCACCCAGGGGGACGGCTACACCTTC
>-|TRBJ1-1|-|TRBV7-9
CASSLATRPSTEAFF
TGTGCCAGCAGCTTAGCCACCCGACCTAGCACTGAAGCTTTCTTT
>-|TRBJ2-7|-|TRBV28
CASSTPVTEQYF
TGTGCCAGCAGCACCCCGGTTACCGAGCAGTACTTC
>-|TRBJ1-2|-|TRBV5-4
CAILDKFKGGYTF
TGTGCCATCCTGGACAAGTTTAAAGGTGGCTACACCTTC
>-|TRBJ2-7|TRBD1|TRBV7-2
CASSKDRGKYEQYF
TGTGCCAGCAGCAAGGACAGGGGGAAATACGAGCAGTACTTC
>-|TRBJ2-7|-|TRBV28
CASRSGGIRRESEYEQYF
TGTGCCAGCAGATCAGGAGGGATTAGACGAGAATCCGAATACGAGCAGTACTTC
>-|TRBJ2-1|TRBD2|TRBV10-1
CASSESGTSGINEQFF
TGCGCCAGCAGTGAGTCGGGGACTAGCGGGATCAATGAGCAGTTCTTC
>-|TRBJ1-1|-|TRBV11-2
CASSPQGGGGNTEAFF
TGTGCCAGCAGCCCACAGGGTGGGGGGGGGAACACTGAAGCTTTCTTT
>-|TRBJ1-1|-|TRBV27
CASRRGWGNTEAFF
TGTGCCAGCAGGCGAGGGTGGGGGAACACTGAAGCTTTCTTT